Below are 11 T cell receptor beta chains sequenced from a single sample in a study of cytomegalovirus exposure and HLA in healthy donors. Use of 60 Vbeta and 13 Jbeta primers characterized the PCR. Clones were sequenced by immunoSEQ multiplex PCR, and TCRdb holds only the in-frame ones, with some missing. Among some 130,000 clones, around 77% were seen once, and the ten largest hold about 1.8%. Sequenced material: PBMCs. The source of these receptors is a woman aged 45-59 years in good health and CMV-seronegative.

For this clone: One end of the junction is discordant with germline, which a read error may explain. The genes are TRBV7-7 and TRBJ1-1; TRBD1 matches 8 bases. This CDR3 comprises 16 residues. Germline lookup yields CDR1 SSHAT and CDR2 FNYEAQ (reference sequence). DNA of the CDR3: TGTGCTAGCAGCTTAGGTGGGACAGGCATGAACACTGAAGCTTTCTTT. Residues: CASSLGGTGMNTEAFF.

The chain combines TRBV30 with TRBJ1-2; no clear D. The ends were cut back, 3 bases at V and 1 base at J, with 9 bases in the middle. Germline assignment: CDR1 GTSNPN and CDR2 SVGIG (reference sequence). The length of the CDR3 is 13 residues. CDR3 sequence: CAWSSQINYGYTF. The CDR3 nucleotides read TGTGCCTGGAGCTCCCAGATTAACTATGGCTACACCTTC.

The genes are TRBV7-3 and TRBJ1-1; 7 positions match TRBD1. With 0 bases clipped from V and 1 base from J, the junction kept 2 bases outside the gene matches. Looked up from germline, CDR1 is SGHTA and CDR2 is FQGTGA. The CDR3 runs 15 residues. In DNA form, the CDR3 reads TGTGCCAGCAGCTTAACGGGACAGCCGAACACTGAAGCTTTCTTT. It encodes CASSLTGQPNTEAFF.

The chain has TRBV7-9 and TRBJ2-5, with D possibly matching TRBD1 (5 bases). CDR1 is SEHNR, CDR2 FQNEAQ, per germline (reference sequence). The CDR3 is 13 amino acids. Trimming stripped 6 bases from V and 5 bases from J, with 13 bases between. The CDR3 spells CASRDQGWETQYF. In DNA, the CDR3 is TGTGCCAGCAGGGATCAGGGTTGGGAGACCCAGTACTTC.

A word on this clone: Germline and junction disagree at one end, which may indicate a read error. The genes are TRBV4-3 and TRBJ2-1, with TRBD2 matching over 7 bases. The CDR3 is 13 amino acids. From germline, CDR1 is LGHNA and CDR2 YSLEER. The chain's CDR3 is CASRGREHNEQFF. In DNA form, the CDR3 reads TGCGCGAGCAGAGGGCGGGAGCACAATGAGCAGTTCTTC.

The V call is TRBV27, the J call TRBJ1-3; D is uncertain. Per germline, CDR1 MNHEY and CDR2 SMNVEV (reference sequence). There are 16 residues in the CDR3. The V and J ends lost 2 bases and 0 bases respectively, with 11 bases between them. The CDR3 DNA reads TGTGCCAGCAGTTTAAGTTGGCGGAGCTCTGGAAACACCATATATTTT. Translating gives CASSLSWRSSGNTIYF.

This sequence joins TRBV7-9 and TRBJ2-5, with 8 bases that match TRBD2. Germline assignment: CDR1 SEHNR and CDR2 FQNEAQ (reference sequence). The V and J ends lost 5 bases and 4 bases, in that order; junction bases with no gene match: 9. The CDR3 loop spans 15 amino acids. The CDR3 protein is CASSPVREGRETQYF. Written as DNA, the CDR3 is TGTGCCAGCAGCCCCGTTCGGGAGGGCCGAGAGACCCAGTACTTC.

This clone came up once. V usage is TRBV19 and J usage is TRBJ2-1; 10 nucleotides line up with TRBD2. V lost 4 bases to trimming and J lost 8 bases; unmatched junction nucleotides: 8. In germline, CDR1 is LNHDA, CDR2 SQIVND (reference sequence). This CDR3 region has 15 residues. The CDR3 spells CASSRPSGSLDEQFF. The CDR3 nucleotides read TGTGCCAGTAGTAGGCCTAGCGGGAGTCTTGATGAGCAGTTCTTC.

The chain carries TRBV5-4 and TRBJ2-7, with 9 bases lining up with TRBD1. V was clipped by 4 bases and J by 1 base; unmatched bases: 6. The CDR3 sequence is 15 residues long. Germline V gene data show CDR1 as SGHNT and CDR2 as YYREEE (reference sequence). DNA of the CDR3: TGTGCCAGCAGCCTCGGGACAGGGTATTCCTACGAGCAGTACTTC. This sequence encodes CASSLGTGYSYEQYF.

This chain links TRBV4-2 with TRBJ1-4, with D hard to call. Germline V lookup: CDR1 LGHNA, CDR2 YNFKEQ. This CDR3 has 13 amino acids. V dropped 4 bases and J dropped 5 bases, with 8 bases sitting between them. DNA for the CDR3: TGTGCCAGCAGCCTAGTGCCGAATGAAAAACTGTTTTTT. Translating it yields CASSLVPNEKLFF.

The genes are TRBV19 and TRBJ1-1; D not resolved. The CDR3 has 14 amino acids. Germline assignment: CDR1 LNHDA and CDR2 SQIVND (reference sequence). V was pared by 5 bases and J by 5 bases, with 15 bases between. The CDR3 region is CASSQGSRGTEAFF. CDR3 DNA sequence: TGTGCCAGTAGTCAAGGGAGCCGCGGGACTGAAGCTTTCTTT.